The 27 T cell receptor beta chains given below trace back to one sample, sequenced in a study of T cell clonality in common variable immunodeficiency. The repertoire was sequenced with immunoSEQ multiplex PCR; TCRdb's copy has only in-frame clones and lacks some. The sample holds about 52,000 clones, and no clone turns up only once. The source material was peripheral blood mononuclear cells. The origin of the receptors is a person aged 18 to 75 in good health.

CDR3 sequence: CASSLGGGSRAPLHF. The CDR3 bases that were read are TGTGCCAGCAGCTTGGGAGGGGGCAGCAGGGCACCC. V and J are TRBV11-2 and TRBJ1-6; 7 bases map to TRBD1. The CDR3 is cut off 3 residues early in the read; its end comes from the germline J gene. CDR1 SGHAT and CDR2 FQNNGV come from the germline V gene. The CDR3 is 15 residues long. Trimming took 3 bases from V and 11 from J; bases not matched to a gene: 10. The full variable domain, with the rest looked up from reference TRBV11-2 and TRBJ1-6, is EAGVAQSPRYKIIEKRQSVAFWCNPISGHATLYWYQQILGQGPKLLIQFQNNGVVDDSQLPKDRFSAERLKGVDSTLKIQPAKLEDSAVYLCASSLGGGSRAPLHFGNGTRLTVT.

This clone was detected ten times or more. Coverage ceases 3 residues before the CDR3 finishes, and the germline J gene fills in the end. The V gene is TRBV7-3, the J gene TRBJ1-2, with 7 bases identical to TRBD1. Losses at the gene ends were 0 bases for V and 4 bases for J; bases not matched to a gene: 2. The CDR3 extends over 14 amino acids. CDR1 is SGHTA, CDR2 FQGTGA, per germline. CDR3 DNA, as far as it was read: TGTGCCAGCAGCTTAACAGGGGGCCTCTATGGC. Its protein is CASSLTGGLYG. The whole CDR3 protein is CASSLTGGLYGYTF. The variable domain in full, with the rest retrieved from reference TRBV7-3 and TRBJ1-2, is GAGVSQTPSNKVTEKGKYVELRCDPISGHTALYWYRQSLGQGPEFLIYFQGTGAADDSGLPNDRFFAVRPEGSVSTLKIQRTERGDSAVYLCASSLTGGLYGYTFGSGTRLTVV.

The table lists this clone with many counts. The read ends 3 residues before the CDR3 terminus; that terminus is restored from the germline J gene. The rearrangement links TRBV7-8 to TRBJ2-3; maybe TRBD2 (5 bases). The CDR3 runs 16 residues. Germline-derived CDR1 and CDR2 are SGHVS and FQNEAQ. Trimming cost V 2 bases and J 5 bases, with 17 bases left between them. CDR3 amino acids: CASSLRALRGGDTQYF. Partial CDR3 DNA: TGTGCCAGCAGCTTAAGGGCCCTTCGGGGTGGAGATACG.

Many counts were recorded for this clone. The read gets to within 3 residues of the CDR3 end, and the germline J gene fills in the rest. This sequence joins TRBV7-3 and TRBJ2-7; D not certain. CDR1 is SGHTA, CDR2 FQGTGA, per germline. Between the trimmed V and J ends, which lost 2 bases and 2 bases, there was a span of 16 bases. The CDR3 loop spans 16 amino acids. The CDR3 spells CASSLYSHLQTYEQYF. Incomplete CDR3 DNA: TGTGCCAGCAGCTTATACAGCCACCTACAAACCTACGAG.

This clone was recorded many times. The missing CDR3 end, 3 residues past where the read stops, is filled in from the germline J gene. The chain joins TRBV6-2 or TRBV6-3 to TRBJ2-5; 16 nucleotides agree with TRBD2. Per germline, CDR1 MNHEY and CDR2 SVGEGT. CDR3 length: 17 residues. J was trimmed by 4 bases and V by 4 bases; bases with no gene match: 6. The CDR3 reads CASSSGLAGGPRETQYF. The CDR3 bases that were read are TGTGCCAGCAGTTCGGGACTAGCGGGAGGGCCAAGAGAGACC.

This clone was seen many times. The read ends 3 residues early relative to the CDR3; the germline J gene fills the gap. The chain recombines TRBV20-1 with TRBJ1-3; weak D call: TRBD1 (6 bases). The V gene lost 4 bases and the J gene lost 3 bases, with 13 bases spanning the gap. Germline loops: CDR1 DFQATT, CDR2 SNEGSKA (reference sequence). The CDR3 length is 14 residues. CDR3 bases read: TGCAGTGCTACCCAGCCGACAGGTGGAAACACC. Protein product: CSATQPTGGNT. The complete CDR3 reads CSATQPTGGNTIYF.

This clone was observed at least ten times. The read terminates 3 residues before the CDR3 end, so the remaining end is supplied by the germline J gene. The rearrangement links TRBV7-2 to TRBJ2-1; D is unresolved. The CDR3 runs to 15 residues. Germline values: CDR1 SGHTA, CDR2 FQGNSA. Trimming pared 1 base from V and 2 bases from J, leaving 9 bases between. The covered CDR3 bases are TGTGCCAGCAGCTTAGGGCGGAAAGCCTACAATGAG. Its translation is CASSLGRKAYNE. The full CDR3 protein is CASSLGRKAYNEQFF.

This clone was picked up many times. Read coverage stops 3 residues before the CDR3 terminus; the germline J gene supplies the remainder. The V gene is TRBV5-4, the J gene TRBJ2-2; weak D call: TRBD2 (5 bases). Germline CDR1 reads SGHNT; CDR2 reads YYREEE (reference sequence). The CDR3 loop spans 15 amino acids. V was pared by 0 bases and J by 3 bases, with 9 bases between. The CDR3 bases that were read are TGTGCCAGCAGCTTGGGCCACGGGGACACCGGGGAG. Its protein is CASSLGHGDTGE. The whole CDR3 reads CASSLGHGDTGELFF.

This clone has a count of ten or more. The CDR3 extends 3 residues past the end of the read, so its final part is completed from the germline J gene. V gene TRBV5-1 combines with J gene TRBJ1-1; unclear D gene. V gave up 1 base and J gave up 0 bases, with 10 bases separating them. CDR1 SGHRS and CDR2 YFSETQ come from the germline V gene. The CDR3 contains 15 residues. The CDR3 loop reads CASSLQRAVNTEAFF. CDR3 DNA, as far as it was read: TGCGCCAGCAGCTTGCAGCGAGCCGTGAACACTGAA. Full variable domain (outside the CDR3, taken from reference TRBV5-1 and TRBJ1-1): KAGVTQTPRYLIKTRGQQVTLSCSPISGHRSVSWYQQTPGQGLQFLFEYFSETQRNKGNFPGRFSGRQFSNSRSEMNVSTLELGDSALYLCASSLQRAVNTEAFFGQGTRLTVV.

In its sample, this clone was seen many times. The CDR3 end falls 3 residues outside the read, so it is completed with the germline J gene. V and J are TRBV5-1 and TRBJ2-3; 7 positions match TRBD2. Per the germline V gene, CDR1 is SGHRS and CDR2 is YFSETQ. Trimming removed 1 base from V and 2 bases from J; junction bases left unmatched: 4. CDR3 length: 15 amino acids. CDR3 bases read: TGCGCCAGCAGCTTGAGCGGGACCTCCACAGATACG. This sequence encodes CASSLSGTSTDT. The entire CDR3 protein reads CASSLSGTSTDTQYF.

For this clone: The read ends 3 residues before the CDR3 terminus; that terminus is restored from the germline J gene. The chain recombines TRBV19 with TRBJ2-3; D perhaps matches TRBD2 (6 bases). The CDR3 loop spans 13 amino acids. Germline V lookup: CDR1 LNHDA, CDR2 SQIVND (reference sequence). The sequenced CDR3 bases are TGTGCCAGTAGTTTGGCGGGGAATCAGCCG. It codes for CASSLAGNQP. The whole CDR3 is CASSLAGNQPQYF.

The table lists this clone with many counts. The read ends 3 residues before the CDR3 terminus; that terminus is restored from the germline J gene. The rearrangement uses TRBV7-2 and TRBJ2-7; 8 positions match TRBD1. After removal of 5 bases from V and 4 bases from J, the junction contained 7 bases not matched to a gene. The CDR3 length is 14 residues. Germline V gives CDR1 SGHTA, CDR2 FQGNSA. The CDR3 is CASSITGGFYEQYF. The covered CDR3 bases are TGTGCCAGCAGCATAACAGGGGGTTTTTACGAG. The entire variable domain, with the rest obtained from reference TRBV7-2 and TRBJ2-7, is as follows: GAGVSQSPSNKVTEKGKDVELRCDPISGHTALYWYRQSLGQGLEFLIYFQGNSAPDKSGLPSDRFSAERTGGSVSTLTIQRTQQEDSAVYLCASSITGGFYEQYFGPGTRLTVT.

This clone has ten or more counts. The read is 3 residues too short to cover the CDR3 end, so that end is filled in from the germline J gene. V is TRBV7-8 and J is TRBJ2-1; possibly TRBD2 for D (5 bases). Germline CDR1 SGHVS, CDR2 FQNEAQ. The CDR3 covers 13 residues. The germline V and J ends were trimmed by 5 bases and 5 bases, with 10 bases remaining between them. The CDR3 loop is CASSPPRDNEQFF. The part of the CDR3 DNA that was read is TGTGCCAGCAGCCCCCCGCGGGACAATGAG.

This clone was seen many times. Read coverage stops 3 residues before the CDR3 terminus; the germline J gene supplies the remainder. This chain connects TRBV30 to TRBJ2-3, with 9 bases that match TRBD2. CDR3 length: 16 amino acids. V lost 0 bases, J lost 2 bases, and 6 bases stayed unmatched. CDR1 is GTSNPN, CDR2 SVGIG, per germline (reference sequence). CDR3 sequence: CAWSVGLAGPTDTQYF. The covered CDR3 bases are TGTGCCTGGAGTGTAGGGCTAGCGGGACCCACAGATACG.

This clone was seen ten or more times. The CDR3 extends 3 residues past the end of the read, so its final part is completed from the germline J gene. The rearrangement links TRBV30 to TRBJ2-7; D gene ambiguous. Looked up from germline, CDR1 is GTSNPN and CDR2 is SVGIG (reference sequence). The CDR3 is made up of 12 amino acids. V lost 0 bases and J 6 bases, leaving 9 bases between the germline ends. The CDR3 region is CAWSVRSGEQYF. Partial CDR3 DNA: TGTGCCTGGAGTGTCAGATCAGGCGAG. Complete variable domain (other parts from reference TRBV30 and TRBJ2-7): SQTIHQWPATLVQPVGSPLSLECTVEGTSNPNLYWYRQAAGRGLQLLFYSVGIGQISSEVPQNLSASRPQDRQFILSSKKLLLSDSGFYLCAWSVRSGEQYFGPGTRLTVT.

Points on this clone: The read ends 3 residues shy of where the CDR3 ends; the end is completed using the germline J gene. The V and J genes are TRBV7-6 and TRBJ1-1; perhaps TRBD1 as D (6 bases). This CDR3 contains 15 residues. Trimming pared 5 bases from V and 5 bases from J, leaving 18 bases between. Per germline, CDR1 SGHVS and CDR2 FNYEAQ. CDR3 DNA (partial): TGTGCCAGCAGCCCACGACAGGAGACGAGAACTGAA. Translation gives CASSPRQETRTE. In full, the CDR3 is CASSPRQETRTEAFF.

This clone came up many times. The read gets to within 3 residues of the CDR3 end, and the germline J gene fills in the rest. The V call is TRBV6-2 or TRBV6-3, the J call TRBJ2-7; TRBD2 agrees at 14 bases. The CDR3 covers 14 residues. The germline gives CDR1 MNHEY, CDR2 SVGEGT. V lost 5 bases, J lost 6 bases, and 3 bases stayed unmatched. The CDR3 reads CASSPGLAGAEQYF. CDR3 bases read: TGTGCCAGCAGTCCGGGACTAGCGGGAGCCGAG.

This clone came up many times. The read ends 3 residues shy of where the CDR3 ends; the end is completed using the germline J gene. The V and J genes are TRBV20-1 and TRBJ2-1, with 7 bases lining up with TRBD2. Germline CDR1 reads DFQATT; CDR2 reads SNEGSKA (reference sequence). Trimming cost V 4 bases and J 0 bases; bases outside gene matches: 6. The CDR3 is made up of 15 amino acids. The CDR3 region is CSANGLDSSYNEQFF. The CDR3 DNA, read in part, is TGCAGTGCTAATGGACTAGATAGCTCCTACAATGAG.

This clone was detected ten times or more. The read halts 3 residues ahead of the CDR3 end, with the missing end drawn from the germline J gene. J is TRBJ2-5 and V is TRBV6-2 or TRBV6-3; weak D call: TRBD1 (5 bases). The CDR3 is made up of 11 amino acids. Per the germline V gene, CDR1 is MNHEY and CDR2 is SVGEGT. V was cut by 6 bases and J by 7 bases, with 9 bases left in between. The DNA read from the CDR3 is TGTGCCAGCAGCAACCAGGGGACC. Protein: CASSNQGT. The complete CDR3 reads CASSNQGTQYF.

This clone was found many times. The CDR3 loop reads CASSRTSGGSGELFF. Incomplete CDR3 DNA: TGTGCCAGCAGTCGGACTAGCGGGGGGTCCGGGGAG. This chain connects TRBV2 to TRBJ2-2; 14 bases agree with TRBD2. Coverage ceases 3 residues before the CDR3 finishes, and the germline J gene fills in the end. This CDR3 contains 15 residues. The junction had 2 bases not matched to a gene; V was cut back by 5 bases and J by 6 bases. The germline V gene encodes CDR1 SNHLY and CDR2 FYNNEI.

This clone was seen many times. The CDR3 sequence is CASSPGGSSTDTQYF. The covered CDR3 bases are TGTGCCAGCTCACCAGGCGGCTCTAGCACAGATACG. The chain is built from TRBV18 and TRBJ2-3; D remains unclear. The CDR3 extends 3 residues past the end of the read, so its final part is completed from the germline J gene. Germline CDR1 is KGHSH and CDR2 is LQKENI. With 2 bases removed from V and 0 bases from J, the gap between germline ends came to 9 bases. The CDR3 runs 15 residues. Looking up the rest from reference TRBV18 and TRBJ2-3 gives the full variable domain: NAGVMQNPRHLVRRRGQEARLRCSPMKGHSHVYWYRQLPEEGLKFMVYLQKENIIDESGMPKERFSAEFPKEGPSILRIQQVVRGDSAAYFCASSPGGSSTDTQYFGPGTRLTVL.

This clone has a handful of counts. Coverage ceases 3 residues before the CDR3 finishes, and the germline J gene fills in the end. J is TRBJ2-1 and V is TRBV11-2, with TRBD1 matching 7 bases. The germline V gene encodes CDR1 SGHAT and CDR2 FQNNGV. The CDR3 has 15 amino acids. The V segment lost 6 bases and the J segment 2 bases; nucleotides outside the gene matches: 7. This CDR3 is CASSKRGQAYNEQFF. The part of the CDR3 DNA that was read is TGTGCCAGCAGTAAAAGAGGACAGGCCTACAATGAG.

This clone was counted many times. The read terminates 3 residues ahead of where the CDR3 ends, so the germline J gene completes it. V is TRBV6-2 or TRBV6-3 and J is TRBJ2-3; D possibly corresponds to TRBD1 (5 bases). Germline V gene lookup returns CDR1 MNHEY and CDR2 SVGEGT. This CDR3 has 16 amino acids. V lost 3 bases, J lost 3 bases, and 16 bases lay in between. Incomplete CDR3 DNA: TGTGCCAGCAGTTATGAGGAGACAGACAAGACAGATACG. It codes for CASSYEETDKTDT. The CDR3 as a whole reads CASSYEETDKTDTQYF.

Notes on this clone: One end of the junction does not line up with germline, which may come from a read error. Read data end 3 residues before the CDR3 end; the end is taken from the germline J gene. The same CDR3 also results from other DNA sequences found in this sample. J is TRBJ1-1 and V is TRBV18, with D unclear. Germline CDR1 reads KGHSH; CDR2 reads LQKENI. The CDR3 length is 13 residues. The CDR3 loop is CASSHPQNTEAFF. The sequenced CDR3 bases are TGTGCCAGCTCACACCCCCAGAACACGGAA.

This clone was counted ten times or more. Sequencing ends 3 residues short of the CDR3 end; the germline J gene provides the rest. V and J are TRBV7-2 and TRBJ1-2, with 7 bases that match TRBD1. V gave up 5 bases and J gave up 2 bases; unmatched junction bases: 5. Germline V gives CDR1 SGHTA, CDR2 FQGNSA. This CDR3 has 14 amino acids. CDR3 loop: CASSAGQPNYGYTF. The sequenced part of the CDR3 DNA is TGTGCCAGCAGCGCGGGACAGCCGAACTATGGC.

This clone was observed many times. The read terminates 3 residues before the CDR3 end, so the remaining end is supplied by the germline J gene. The chain has TRBV7-2 and TRBJ2-2; D possibly corresponds to TRBD1 (6 bases). Per germline, CDR1 SGHTA and CDR2 FQGNSA. Trimming took 5 bases from V and 2 from J, leaving 9 bases between them. The CDR3 has 14 amino acids. The CDR3: CASSHRVNTGELFF. The CDR3 DNA, read in part, is TGTGCCAGCAGCCACAGGGTTAACACCGGGGAG. The entire variable domain, with the rest obtained from reference TRBV7-2 and TRBJ2-2, is as follows: GAGVSQSPSNKVTEKGKDVELRCDPISGHTALYWYRQSLGQGLEFLIYFQGNSAPDKSGLPSDRFSAERTGGSVSTLTIQRTQQEDSAVYLCASSHRVNTGELFFGEGSRLTVL.

This clone was counted at least ten times. The read ends 3 residues early relative to the CDR3; the germline J gene fills the gap. The rearrangement uses TRBV20-1 and TRBJ2-4; D ambiguous. Trimming cost V 6 bases and J 4 bases, with 16 bases left between them. The CDR3 runs 14 residues. The germline gives CDR1 DFQATT, CDR2 SNEGSKA (reference sequence). The CDR3 sequence is CSAMGQIYKNIQYF. Incomplete CDR3 DNA: TGCAGTGCGATGGGCCAGATTTATAAAAACATT.